The clone carrying this T cell receptor beta chain was seen once. What it binds is not known. These data come from a study of cytomegalovirus exposure and HLA in healthy donors. Study observations and caveats: In vitro confirmation showed three CMV-associated chains to be CMV antigen specific.

Germline CDR1 is SNHLY and CDR2 is FYNNEI. The CDR3 extends over 14 amino acids. V lost 7 bases to trimming and J lost 4 bases; unmatched junction nucleotides: 7. It was with 60 Vbeta and 13 Jbeta primers that the PCR ran. The table came from immunoSEQ multiplex PCR; TCRdb's copy has only in-frame clones and leaves some out. This sample has approximately 150,000 clones, with roughly four fifths found just once. The receptor's source is a man aged 35-49 years in good health and CMV-seronegative. Sequenced: PBMCs. The chain employs TRBV2 and TRBJ1-2; the match to TRBD1 covers 9 bases. CDR3 DNA sequence: TGTGCCAGCACTCGGGGACAGGGAAGCTATGGCTACACCTTC. Translated, it gives CASTRGQGSYGYTF.